The present T cell receptor (beta chain) was sequenced within a study of monozygotic twins with inflammatory bowel disease. TCRdb re-called the 5' RACE reads and shows each CDR3 protein once, DNA omitted. The repertoire table contains about 450,000 distinct CDR3 sequences. On this clonotype itself: Its antigen is unknown.

Germline V lookup: CDR1 MGHDK, CDR2 SYGVNS. This CDR3 has 14 amino acids. Study findings and constraints: IBD patients, compared with healthy twins, shared fewer clonotypes with others (especially with disease activity).

Sequencing input: blood. This sequence was found in a human donor with ulcerative colitis or Crohn's disease, or a healthy co-twin of an affected twin (not recorded which). The chain has TRBV25-1 and TRBJ2-2; TCRdb reports TRBD1, a call that lacks DNA to check it against. This CDR3 reads CASTRTGATGELFF.